This TCR beta chain was found in a study of vaccination and CD4 T cells after COVID-19. With the Oncomine TCR Beta short-read assay, DNA from cultured CD4+ T cells was sequenced. TCRdb called the PCR reads again in MiXCR, with one record for every CDR3 protein. There are around 15,000 distinct CDR3 sequences in the sample; 36% occur only once, and roughly 25% lies in the top ten. As to treatment: roughly 10-day PBMC culture with coronavirus spike peptide pools or control peptides (ViraFEST assay). Germline CDR1 reads SGHRS; CDR2 reads YFSETQ. The junction had 5 bases not matched to a gene; V was cut back by 3 bases and J by 3 bases. The CDR3 has 15 residues. For this clonotype: Its antigen is currently unknown.

The receptor was isolated from a human donor who received a COVID-19 vaccine. This rearrangement joins TRBV5-1 to TRBJ2-7; 11 nucleotides line up with TRBD2. Source: CD4+ T cells from blood, cultured in vitro, taken before SARS-CoV-2 vaccination. CDR3 region: CASSSATSGVYEQYF. As DNA, the CDR3 is TGCGCCAGCAGCTCCGCGACTAGCGGGGTCTACGAGCAGTACTTC.